This T cell receptor (beta chain) comes out of a study of shared clonotypes between healthy human individuals. As regards this clone: What it binds is unknown.

Points from the study as a whole: In the sorted subsets, rarefaction showed sequencing was incomplete despite large depth. Memory subsets had estimated richness that was generally smaller than that of naive subsets. Relative to their counterparts shared across all four donors, non-shared clonotypes exhibited diminished generation probabilities.

J was trimmed by 5 bases and V by 3 bases; bases with no gene match: 5. The CDR3 is made up of 14 amino acids. Germline V lookup: CDR1 SGHDT, CDR2 YYEEEE. Here immunoSEQ multiplex PCR was the method, and the copy in TCRdb shows in-frame clones only, minus some. This sample carries roughly 1,100,000 clones, approximately 72% of them seen once, and the ten largest clones take around 1.5%. The TCR originated in a young man in good health. J is TRBJ2-5 and V is TRBV5-6; 9 bases agree with TRBD2. The sequenced sample was memory CD4+ T cells sorted from blood. Sample subset: CD45RA-negative fraction. The CDR3 here is CASSSVAGAETQYF. In DNA form, the CDR3 reads TGTGCCAGCAGCTCCGTAGCGGGAGCGGAGACCCAGTACTTC.